These T cell receptor beta chains were read from a single sample in a study of chemoradiotherapy in HPV16-positive cancers. Generated by immunoSEQ multiplex PCR, the TCRdb table keeps only in-frame clones and is missing some. The table includes 15,000 or so clones, 85% to 90% detected once. This material consisted of blood, taken from a patient who underwent chemoradiotherapy. The receptors derive from a human donor with HPV-associated anogenital cancer. CDR3s include the opening cysteine and the closing phenylalanine or tryptophan. Fields, in order: J gene, clone size, D gene, V gene, CDR3 DNA, CDR3 protein. A D gene is named only where the DNA matches it firmly. Only part of the rows carry a size: once, few, many, or a class if the clone is expanded.

TRBJ2-7 - TRBD2 TRBV4-1 TGCGCCAGCAGCCAAGAACTTCTAGCGGCCTCCTACGAGCAGTACTTC CASSQELLAASYEQYF
TRBJ2-1 - TRBD2 TRBV2 TGTGCCAGCATTGGGCTAGCGGGGAGAAATGAGCAGTTCTTC CASIGLAGRNEQFF
TRBJ1-5 few - TRBV6-6 TGTGCCAGCAGTCTACAAAGGGGAGGACAGCCCCAGCATTTT CASSLQRGGQPQHF
TRBJ1-4 - - TRBV14 TGTGCCAGCAGGGGCGGTGCCCACCCATATGAAAAACTGTTTTTT CASRGGAHPYEKLFF
TRBJ1-2 - - TRBV4-2 TGTGCCAGCAGCCAAGATTTCAGATCCTATGGCTACACCTTC CASSQDFRSYGYTF
TRBJ1-2 - TRBD1 TRBV30 TGTGCCTGGAGCCGGGACAGGGAGAATGGCTACACCTTC CAWSRDRENGYTF
TRBJ1-2 - TRBD1 TRBV4-2 TGTGCCAGCAGCCAAGATAGGACAGGCTATGGCTACACCTTC CASSQDRTGYGYTF
TRBJ1-2 - - TRBV28 TGTGCCAGCAACCCGGGCCCGGTGCGTCACACCTTC CASNPGPVRHTF
TRBJ2-3 - - TRBV11-2 TGTGCCAGCAGCCCCCGAGGAGGGGCAGTGAGTAGTAGCACAGATACGCAGTATTTT CASSPRGGAVSSSTDTQYF
TRBJ1-2 - - TRBV6-5 TGTGCCAGCAGTTACGAGGGGGGCTACACCTTC CASSYEGGYTF
TRBJ2-1 - - TRBV5-6 TGTGCCAGCAGCAATAGGGGGGGCAATGAGCAGTTCTTC CASSNRGGNEQFF
TRBJ1-2 - - TRBV7-8 TGTGCCAGCAGCCCGGGCACCTTC CASSPGTF
TRBJ1-5 - - TRBV19 TGTGCCAGCCATGACCCGGGCGAAAGCAATCAGCCCCAGCATTTT CASHDPGESNQPQHF
TRBJ2-7 - - TRBV28 TGTGCCAGCATGACTTTTACCGACTTGGGGGACAATTCCTACGAGCAGTACTTC CASMTFTDLGDNSYEQYF
TRBJ2-3 once - TRBV6-6 TGTGCCAGCAGCCGCTACACAGATACGCAGTATTTT CASSRYTDTQYF
TRBJ2-1 - TRBD2 TRBV28 TGTGCCAGTTCATTAGCGGGAAGGAATGAGCAGTTCTTC CASSLAGRNEQFF
TRBJ2-1 - - TRBV6-1 TGTGCCAGCAGTACTCAACCTTTAATTGATGAGCAGTTCTTC CASSTQPLIDEQFF
TRBJ1-2 - - TRBV5-6 TGTGCCAGCAGCCTACAAGGACGTGGTGGCTATGGCTACACCTTC CASSLQGRGGYGYTF
TRBJ2-2 - - TRBV4-2 TGTGCCAGCAGCAATATCGGGGAGCTGTTTTTT CASSNIGELFF
TRBJ1-2 - TRBD1 TRBV5-6 TGTGCCAGCAGCCTTCGAAGAGGGACAGAGGTCTGGAAGGGGTATGGCTACACCTTC CASSLRRGTEVWKGYGYTF
TRBJ2-5 - - TRBV5-1 TGCGCCAGCACCATGACCGGGTGGGAGACCCAGTACTTC CASTMTGWETQYF
TRBJ1-1 once - TRBV18 TGTGCCAGCTCACCACGTCAGGGGAGGGGCACTGAAGCTTTCTTT CASSPRQGRGTEAFF
TRBJ1-3 - - TRBV4-2 TGTGCCAGCAGCCAAGCTAGCCAGGGGGGAAACACCATATATTTT CASSQASQGGNTIYF
TRBJ1-1 - - TRBV29-1 TGCAGCGTTGAATCAACAGCCAAACTTGAAGCTTTCTTT CSVESTAKLEAFF
TRBJ1-2 - - TRBV5-4 TGTGCCAGCAGCCTCAGGGGTGGGGACTATGGCTACACCTTC CASSLRGGDYGYTF
TRBJ2-1 - - TRBV7-7 TGTGCTAGCAGCCCCTGGAGCAGGGGGGCGGGTAGGAATGAGCAGTTCTTC CASSPWSRGAGRNEQFF
TRBJ2-1 once - TRBV9 TGTGCCAGCAGCGCGGGGCTTGGTGAGCAGTTCTTC CASSAGLGEQFF
TRBJ1-5 - - TRBV7-2 TGTGCCAGCAGCTCATCCCCCGATCAGCCCCAGCATTTT CASSSSPDQPQHF
TRBJ2-7 - - TRBV7-6 TGTGCCAGCAGCGGGACCTCTGAACGGGGCGAGCAGTACTTC CASSGTSERGEQYF
TRBJ2-7 - - TRBV6-5 TGTGCCAGCAGGAGGTGGGCCCAACCGGGCTACGAGCAGTACTTC CASRRWAQPGYEQYF
TRBJ2-7 - TRBD2 TRBV9 TGTGCCAGCAGCGCCGGGGTCGGGGCGGGGGACCTTAACGAGCAGTACTTC CASSAGVGAGDLNEQYF
TRBJ1-6 - TRBD1 TRBV6-5 TGTGCCAGCAGGGCCGGACAGGAAATTAATTCACCCCTCCACTTT CASRAGQEINSPLHF
TRBJ1-2 - TRBD1 TRBV4-2 TGTGCCAGCAGCCAAGAGGACAGGGGCCGATATGGCTACACCTTC CASSQEDRGRYGYTF
TRBJ1-2 - - TRBV29-1 TGCAGCGTTGAGGGTGGTTACTATGGCTACACCTTC CSVEGGYYGYTF
TRBJ2-5 - - TRBV11-2 TGTGCCAGCAGCCCGCGGAGCGCCCTGTACCAAGAGACCCAGTACTTC CASSPRSALYQETQYF
TRBJ1-6 few - TRBV7-6 TGTGCCAGCAGCCTGGGCAGTCCGTCACCCCTCCACTTT CASSLGSPSPLHF
TRBJ2-3 once - TRBV11-2 TGTGCCAGCAGCCCCCAAGGGAGCACAGATACGCAGTATTTT CASSPQGSTDTQYF
TRBJ1-2 - - TRBV11-1 TGTGCCAGCAGCTCCAGGGAACAGGTTGAGGGCTACACCTTC CASSSREQVEGYTF